This T cell receptor (beta chain) is drawn from a study of T cell repertoires in cytomegalovirus infection. Study background: Researchers turned to recently identified HLA-C-restricted CMV epitopes as well as well-studied HLA-B-restricted ones. From public TCR beta signatures came an indication of both CMV infection and matching HLA type.

A single record per CDR3 protein comes from TCRdb applying MiXCR to the reads. The sample includes roughly 49,000 distinct CDR3 sequences, roughly 22% of them seen just once. There are 14 residues in the CDR3. V was pared by 2 bases and J by 2 bases, with 9 bases between. A note on this clonotype: Its specificity is not known.

Study outcomes and limitations: Accumulated public TCR beta family frequency recognized individuals carrying CMV together with the relevant HLA. Ex vivo responses were dominated by HLA-C-restricted CMV-specific TCR beta clonotypes.

The V and J genes are TRBV12-3 or TRBV12-4 and TRBJ1-1; maybe TRBD1 (5 bases). The receptor was derived from a human donor in good health (CMV status not recorded). Some clones in this sample may be carry-over from other donors' samples. Sequenced here: CD8+ T cells from cultured PBMCs, sampled from culture after CMV antigen stimulation. CDR3 residues: CASSLKGSNTEAFF. The DNA of the CDR3 is TGTGCCAGCAGTTTAAAGGGGAGCAACACTGAAGCTTTCTTT.